These 30 T cell receptor beta chains share one sample of origin, sequenced in a study of spatial heterogeneity in lung cancer. One entry per CDR3 protein, called by TCRdb with MiXCR from the 5' RACE reads. The data show some 30,000 distinct CDR3 sequences, approximately 5.9% seen once. The time point: blood at routine non-recurrence follow-up after resection. The source material was PBMCs, sampled at follow-up. Source of these receptors: a female donor with early-stage non-small cell lung cancer.

In its sample, this clonotype was seen many times. The chain carries TRBV20-1 and TRBJ2-5; 7 nucleotides align to TRBD2. Looked up from germline, CDR1 is DFQATT and CDR2 is SNEGSKA (reference sequence). This CDR3 is 14 amino acids long. Unmatched junction bases numbered 9, after V lost 3 bases and J lost 5 bases. Written as DNA, the CDR3 is TGCAGTGCTAGTGAATACGGGAGGCACGAGACCCAGTACTTC. Protein: CSASEYGRHETQYF.

This clonotype was counted ten times or more. This chain uses TRBV20-1 with TRBJ1-2; D might be TRBD1 (6 bases). The CDR3 loop spans 15 amino acids. CDR1 is DFQATT, CDR2 SNEGSKA, per germline (reference sequence). V gave up 6 bases and J gave up 0 bases, with 17 bases separating them. The CDR3, as DNA: TGCAGTGCGGAAAGAACAGGGCTAGCTAACTATGGCTACACCTTC. Protein: CSAERTGLANYGYTF.

This clonotype was seen at least ten times. The rearrangement links TRBV7-2 to TRBJ2-3; 10 positions agree with TRBD2. Trimming took 1 base from V and 3 from J; bases not matched to a gene: 7. The V gene's germline CDR1 is SGHTA and CDR2 FQGNSA. The length of the CDR3 is 17 residues. The DNA of the CDR3 is TGTGCCAGCAGCTTAGAGCTAGCGGGAGAACCAACAGATACGCAGTATTTT. Protein sequence: CASSLELAGEPTDTQYF. Full variable domain (rest looked up from reference TRBV7-2 and TRBJ2-3): GAGVSQSPSNKVTEKGKDVELRCDPISGHTALYWYRQSLGQGLEFLIYFQGNSAPDKSGLPSDRFSAERTGGSVSTLTIQRTQQEDSAVYLCASSLELAGEPTDTQYFGPGTRLTVL.

This clonotype was detected ten times or more. The chain is built from TRBV7-9 and TRBJ2-3; either TRBD1 or TRBD2 may supply D (5 bases each). CDR1 is SEHNR and CDR2 is FQNEAQ in the germline V gene (reference sequence). Trimming took off 3 bases at V and 2 bases at J, with 18 bases between the two ends. The CDR3 has 17 residues. The CDR3 protein is CASSLSQGPETTDTQYF. The DNA of the CDR3 is TGTGCCAGCAGCTTGAGCCAGGGACCCGAGACCACAGATACGCAGTATTTT.

Ten or more counts support this clonotype. This chain links TRBV27 with TRBJ1-2; no reliable D call. CDR1 is MNHEY and CDR2 is SMNVEV in the germline V gene (reference sequence). This CDR3 has 14 amino acids. Trimming pared 8 bases from V and 1 base from J, leaving 14 bases between. The CDR3 DNA is TGTGCCAGCTCCCCAGGCATCAGTAACTATGGCTACACCTTC. Its protein is CASSPGISNYGYTF.

This clonotype was recorded a few times. The rearrangement joins TRBV6-2 or TRBV6-3 to TRBJ2-1; 10 positions match TRBD1. From germline, CDR1 is MNHEY and CDR2 SVGEGT. The CDR3 spans 16 residues. Trimming took 2 bases from V and 8 from J; bases not matched to a gene: 9. The CDR3 DNA reads TGTGCCAGCAGTTACCCCCCCCCGGGACAGGGGTATGAGCAGTTCTTC. It specifies CASSYPPPGQGYEQFF.

Turning to this clonotype: This may come from a read error, since a much larger clone is one base off. The J gene is TRBJ2-3, the V gene TRBV2, with D possibly being TRBD1 (6 bases). In germline, CDR1 is SNHLY, CDR2 FYNNEI. Between the trimmed V and J ends, which lost 8 bases and 1 base, there was a span of 16 bases. This CDR3 has 15 residues. The CDR3 DNA is TGTGCCAGCGGACCGGGACATGGGCGCACAGATACGCAGTATTTT. Its translation: CASGPGHGRTDTQYF.

This clonotype came up many times. The chain recombines TRBV20-1 with TRBJ2-7, with 7 bases matching TRBD2. Germline V gene sequence: CDR1 DFQATT, CDR2 SNEGSKA (reference sequence). This CDR3 spans 12 amino acids. The V and J ends lost 3 bases and 5 bases, in that order; junction bases with no gene match: 4. The CDR3 reads CSASGGSDEQYF. The CDR3 DNA reads as TGCAGTGCTAGCGGGGGGAGCGACGAGCAGTACTTC.

Turning to this clonotype: Just one base apart from a much larger clone, this may be a read error. The chain employs TRBV9 and TRBJ2-3, with D possibly matching TRBD1 (6 bases). This CDR3 is 15 amino acids long. Trimming removed 3 bases at V and 1 base at J, with 12 bases between. Germline lookup yields CDR1 SGDLS and CDR2 YYNGEE. CDR3 DNA: TGTGCCAGCAGCGGACCGAGACAGGGCACAGATACGCAGTATTTT. It specifies CASSGPRQGTDTQYF. The full variable domain, rest sourced from reference TRBV9 and TRBJ2-3, is DSGVTQTPKHLITATGQRVTLRCSPRSGDLSVYWYQQSLDQGLQFLIQYYNGEERAKGNILERFSAQQFPDLHSELNLSSLELGDSALYFCASSGPRQGTDTQYFGPGTRLTVL.

In regard to this clonotype: A much larger clone differs from this one at a single base, so this may be a read error. The chain has TRBV19 and TRBJ2-2, with 11 positions matching TRBD2. This CDR3 spans 15 amino acids. Germline assignment: CDR1 LNHDA and CDR2 SQIVND (reference sequence). This CDR3 is CASSRLAGNTGVLFF. CDR3 DNA sequence: TGTGCCAGTAGCCGACTAGCGGGGAACACCGGGGTGCTGTTTTTT.

At least ten counts were recorded for this clonotype. J is TRBJ2-2 and V is TRBV5-1; 8 bases are shared with TRBD1. There are 15 residues in the CDR3. V lost 2 bases, J lost 5 bases, and 5 bases stayed unmatched. Germline V lookup: CDR1 SGHRS, CDR2 YFSETQ. CDR3 nucleotide sequence: TGCGCCAGCAGCTTCGGACAGGGTGAAACCGGGGAGCTGTTTTTT. Its protein is CASSFGQGETGELFF.

By share, this clonotype counts as medium-sized (0.01 to 0.1%). The V and J genes are TRBV29-1 and TRBJ2-5; a possible D gene is TRBD1 (6 bases). The CDR3 is made up of 12 amino acids. V dropped 7 bases and J dropped 1 base, with 10 bases sitting between them. CDR1 SQVTM and CDR2 ANQGSEA come from the germline V gene. The CDR3 reads CSADSFQETQYF. DNA for the CDR3: TGCAGCGCGGACAGTTTCCAAGAGACCCAGTACTTC.

This clonotype was seen many times. The chain couples TRBV7-2 to TRBJ2-1, with TRBD2 matching over 8 bases. Germline CDR1 is SGHTA and CDR2 is FQGNSA. J was trimmed by 8 bases and V by 5 bases; bases with no gene match: 5. The CDR3 loop spans 13 amino acids. In nucleotides, the CDR3 is TGTGCCAGCAGCCCCCAGCGGGGGTATGAGCAGTTCTTC. This gives the protein CASSPQRGYEQFF.

This clonotype has at least ten counts. This chain joins TRBV20-1 and TRBJ2-1; TRBD2 might be the D (7 bases). This CDR3 spans 16 amino acids. Germline V gene data show CDR1 as DFQATT and CDR2 as SNEGSKA (reference sequence). V lost 0 bases, J lost 10 bases, and 22 bases lay in between. The CDR3 here is CSARDPRGRASQEQFF. The CDR3 DNA follows: TGCAGTGCTAGAGACCCTAGGGGGAGGGCCTCCCAAGAGCAGTTCTTC.

This clonotype was seen repeatedly, ten times or more. This chain uses TRBV18 with TRBJ2-7, with a possible D match to TRBD2 (5 bases). The germline CDR1 and CDR2 sequences are KGHSH and LQKENI. V was clipped by 5 bases and J by 2 bases, with 10 bases between them. This CDR3 region has 13 residues. CDR3 in DNA: TGTGCCAGCTCAGGACGGGGAGCCTACGAGCAGTACTTC. This sequence encodes CASSGRGAYEQYF.

This clonotype was counted ten times or more. This chain uses TRBV5-1 with TRBJ1-4, with TRBD1 matching over 9 bases. V lost 6 bases to trimming and J lost 6 bases; unmatched junction nucleotides: 9. This CDR3 contains 15 residues. Germline-derived CDR1 and CDR2 are SGHRS and YFSETQ. CDR3 sequence: CASTAFGTGHEKLFF. Here the CDR3 DNA reads TGCGCCAGCACAGCCTTCGGGACAGGGCATGAAAAACTGTTTTTT.

This clonotype was found a few times. V and J are TRBV6-6 and TRBJ2-2; 10 bases map to TRBD2. The CDR3 consists of 16 residues. Trimming at V came to 5 bases and at J to 0 bases, leaving 3 bases not matched to a gene. The V gene's germline CDR1 is MNHNY and CDR2 SVGAGI (reference sequence). The CDR3 bases are TGTGCCAGCAGTCTGGGGACTAGCGCGAACACCGGGGAGCTGTTTTTT. This encodes CASSLGTSANTGELFF.

This clonotype was seen many times. The V and J genes are TRBV3-1 and TRBJ1-4; the match to TRBD1 covers 7 bases. V was clipped by 1 base and J by 8 bases; unmatched bases: 4. This CDR3 comprises 14 residues. The germline V gene encodes CDR1 LGHDT and CDR2 YNNKEL (reference sequence). CDR3 nucleotides: TGTGCCAGCAGCCAAGGGACAGGTCGCGAAAAACTGTTTTTT. Translating it yields CASSQGTGREKLFF. Supplemented by reference TRBV3-1 and TRBJ1-4, the full variable domain reads DTAVSQTPKYLVTQMGNDKSIKCEQNLGHDTMYWYKQDSKKFLKIMFSYNNKELIINETVPNRFSPKSPDKAHLNLHINSLELGDSAVYFCASSQGTGREKLFFGSGTQLSVL.

The chain carries TRBV10-3 and TRBJ2-6; maybe TRBD2 (5 bases). Trimming removed 10 bases from V and 0 bases from J, with 13 bases in between. The CDR3 totals 15 residues. Germline assignment: CDR1 ENHRY and CDR2 SYGVKD. The CDR3 DNA reads as TGTGCCACCCTGGGCCGGGGCTCTGGGGCCAACGTCCTGACTTTC. It yields the protein CATLGRGSGANVLTF.

This clonotype was seen a handful of times. V is TRBV12-3 or TRBV12-4 and J is TRBJ2-3, with 8 bases matching TRBD2. Trimming cost V 3 bases and J 4 bases; bases outside gene matches: 9. The CDR3 is made up of 16 amino acids. CDR3 region: CASSLAGGARADTQYF. CDR3 sequence (DNA): TGTGCCAGCAGTTTGGCCGGGGGGGCCCGGGCAGATACGCAGTATTTT.

This clonotype appeared many times. The chain recombines TRBV19 with TRBJ2-2; 7 bases agree with TRBD1. The CDR3 runs to 13 residues. The germline gives CDR1 LNHDA, CDR2 SQIVND (reference sequence). V was pared by 5 bases and J by 7 bases, with 4 bases of the junction left unmatched. For the CDR3, the DNA is TGTGCCAGTAGTGTCGACAGGGACGGGGAGCTGTTTTTT. The encoded protein is CASSVDRDGELFF.

This clonotype was counted many times. The chain employs TRBV7-2 and TRBJ2-3; D unclear. CDR1 SGHTA and CDR2 FQGNSA come from the germline V gene. With 5 bases removed from V and 8 bases from J, the gap between germline ends came to 14 bases. CDR3 length: 13 residues. Here the CDR3 reads CASSRPESVTQYF. The CDR3 coding sequence is TGTGCCAGCAGCCGACCCGAGAGCGTTACGCAGTATTTT.

This clonotype has a count of ten or more. V is TRBV4-3 and J is TRBJ1-3; D gene unclear. Trimming shortened V by 3 bases and J by 0 bases, and 12 bases separated the two germline ends. CDR3 length equals 16 residues. Germline-derived CDR1 and CDR2 are LGHNA and YSLEER. The CDR3 protein is CASSQGEPSSGNTIYF. The CDR3 DNA is TGCGCCAGCAGCCAGGGAGAACCCAGCTCTGGAAACACCATATATTTT.

Ten or more counts support this clonotype. The V and J genes are TRBV20-1 and TRBJ2-7; 10 nucleotides align to TRBD2. Losses at the gene ends were 0 bases for V and 6 bases for J; bases not matched to a gene: 8. Germline V CDR1 and CDR2: DFQATT, SNEGSKA (reference sequence). The CDR3 consists of 15 residues. This chain's CDR3 is CSARDSVAGGGEQYF. The CDR3 coding sequence is TGCAGTGCTAGAGATTCGGTAGCGGGGGGAGGCGAGCAGTACTTC.

This clonotype was recorded at least ten times. A read error may produce the germline difference seen at one junction end. The J gene is TRBJ2-2, the V gene TRBV7-7, with 11 nucleotides matching TRBD2. This CDR3 comprises 15 residues. Germline CDR1 and CDR2: SSHAT and FNYEAQ (reference sequence). CDR3: CASSLAGGATGELFF. For the CDR3, the DNA is TGTGCTAGCAGCTTAGCGGGAGGGGCCACCGGGGAGCTGTTTTTT.

This clonotype occurred many times. V usage is TRBV29-1 and J usage is TRBJ2-1, with D possibly TRBD1 on 5 matching bases. Trimming stripped 4 bases from V and 6 bases from J, with 13 bases between. The CDR3 is 13 residues long. CDR1 is SQVTM and CDR2 is ANQGSEA in the germline V gene. CDR3 nucleotides: TGCAGCGTTGGACAGACTGGCTCCAATGAGCAGTTCTTC. Its protein product is CSVGQTGSNEQFF.

This sequence joins TRBV6-5 and TRBJ2-7, with D unclear. CDR1 is MNHEY and CDR2 is SVGAGI in the germline V gene. There are 14 residues in the CDR3. With 2 bases removed from V and 4 bases from J, the gap between germline ends came to 12 bases. The CDR3 nucleotides are TGTGCCAGCAGTTACACGCAGGTGGGTTACGAGCAGTACTTC. Amino acids: CASSYTQVGYEQYF.

The CDR3 region has the DNA TGTGCCAGCAGCTTAGATGCGGGGATAAACAATCAGCCCCAGCATTTT. This translates into CASSLDAGINNQPQHF. The rearrangement links TRBV7-2 to TRBJ1-5; D ambiguous. The CDR3 extends over 16 amino acids. Germline CDR1 reads SGHTA; CDR2 reads FQGNSA. Trimming took off 1 base at V and 3 bases at J, with 13 bases between the two ends.

This clonotype was counted many times. The rearrangement joins TRBV5-6 to TRBJ1-3; no definite D call. The germline V gene encodes CDR1 SGHDT and CDR2 YYEEEE. The CDR3 is 15 amino acids. Trimming shortened V by 4 bases and J by 4 bases, and 15 bases separated the two germline ends. CDR3 region: CASSNLEGAGNTIYF. The DNA of the CDR3 is TGTGCCAGCAGCAACTTGGAGGGAGCAGGAAACACCATATATTTT.

In regard to this clonotype: Given a much more abundant clone one base away, this may be a read error. The chain has TRBV28 and TRBJ2-2, with D possibly matching TRBD2 (6 bases). The germline gives CDR1 MDHEN, CDR2 SYDVKM. V lost 6 bases and J 6 bases, leaving 14 bases between the germline ends. The CDR3 runs 14 residues. CDR3 in DNA: TGTGCCAGCAGACTCCCGGGGGTGGCCGGGGAGCTGTTTTTT. It codes for CASRLPGVAGELFF.